These 22 T cell receptor beta chains originate from one sample sequenced in a study of T cell responses to AZD1222 COVID-19 vaccine. Generated by immunoSEQ multiplex PCR, the TCRdb table keeps only in-frame clones and is missing some. The sample holds about 180,000 clones; roughly 93% are singletons and the top ten take 0.8% to 1.3%. This sample comprised peripheral blood, obtained 28 days after the second dose of the MenACWY control vaccine. These receptors were collected from an adult who received the MenACWY meningococcal vaccine as a control.

The rearrangement joins TRBV3-1 (or the pseudogene TRBV3-2) to TRBJ1-1; TRBD1 might be the D (5 bases). V lost 6 bases and J lost 5, with 13 bases in between. The CDR3 totals 13 residues. Germline CDR1 is LGHDT and CDR2 is YNNKEL (reference sequence). CDR3 amino acids: CASSYGHHTEAFF. For the CDR3, the DNA is TGTGCCAGCAGTTACGGACACCATACTGAAGCTTTCTTT.

The J gene is TRBJ2-2, the V gene TRBV9, with D perhaps TRBD1 (5 bases). CDR1 is SGDLS and CDR2 is YYNGEE in the germline V gene. The length of the CDR3 is 15 residues. The V and J ends lost 3 bases and 1 base respectively, with 10 bases between them. CDR3 DNA: TGTGCCAGCAGCGGCACAGGTTTGAACACCGGGGAGCTGTTTTTT. It codes for CASSGTGLNTGELFF. The full variable domain, its missing parts supplied by reference TRBV9 and TRBJ2-2, is DSGVTQTPKHLITATGQRVTLRCSPRSGDLSVYWYQQSLDQGLQFLIQYYNGEERAKGNILERFSAQQFPDLHSELNLSSLELGDSALYFCASSGTGLNTGELFFGEGSRLTVL.

The chain carries TRBV3-1 (or the pseudogene TRBV3-2) and TRBJ2-5; D is unresolved. This CDR3 region has 16 residues. The V gene lost 0 bases and the J gene lost 7 bases, with 18 bases spanning the gap. Per the germline V gene, CDR1 is LGHDT and CDR2 is YNNKEL (reference sequence). CDR3: CASSQEPVQRLGTQYF. The DNA of the CDR3 is TGTGCCAGCAGCCAAGAGCCTGTCCAAAGGTTGGGGACCCAGTACTTC.

V and J are TRBV11-2 and TRBJ1-2, with 10 nucleotides matching TRBD1. Germline CDR1 reads SGHAT; CDR2 reads FQNNGV. CDR3 length equals 15 residues. The ends lost 5 bases at V and 2 bases at J; junction bases unmatched: 5. CDR3 in amino acids: CASSTGQGGNYGYTF. Written as DNA, the CDR3 is TGTGCCAGCAGCACCGGACAGGGGGGAAACTATGGCTACACCTTC.

This chain joins TRBV19 and TRBJ1-1, with 8 bases fitting TRBD1. The CDR3 runs to 14 residues. The J segment lost 0 bases and the V segment lost 6 bases, leaving 3 bases of the junction unmatched. CDR1 LNHDA and CDR2 SQIVND come from the germline V gene (reference sequence). CDR3: CASSLTGVNTEAFF. The CDR3, as DNA: TGTGCCAGTAGCTTGACAGGGGTGAACACTGAAGCTTTCTTT.

The rearrangement joins TRBV28 to TRBJ1-2; the match to TRBD1 covers 11 bases. CDR1 is MDHEN and CDR2 is SYDVKM in the germline V gene. Unmatched junction bases numbered 4, after V lost 6 bases and J lost 4 bases. The CDR3 covers 14 residues. The CDR3 DNA sequence: TGTGCCAGCAGGGGACAGGGGGAGGGCTATGGCTACACCTTC. This translates into CASRGQGEGYGYTF.

The chain couples TRBV11-2 to TRBJ1-3; D not resolved. Trimming shortened V by 2 bases and J by 0 bases, and 11 bases separated the two germline ends. CDR3 length equals 16 residues. Germline CDR1 is SGHAT and CDR2 is FQNNGV. The CDR3 bases are TGTGCCAGCAGCTTACTAACTTGGGACTCTGGAAACACCATATATTTT. Its protein product is CASSLLTWDSGNTIYF.

The chain employs TRBV27 and TRBJ2-2; TRBD2 matches 7 bases. The CDR3 consists of 13 residues. Germline trimming cut 4 bases from V and 4 bases from J; bases unmatched to any gene: 0. From germline, CDR1 is MNHEY and CDR2 SMNVEV (reference sequence). This CDR3 reads CASSWGGTGELFF. Here the CDR3 DNA reads TGTGCCAGCAGTTGGGGGGGCACCGGGGAGCTGTTTTTT.

The gene calls are TRBV5-4 and TRBJ2-1; 9 bases fit TRBD2. The CDR3 runs to 16 residues. Germline V gene data show CDR1 as SGHNT and CDR2 as YYREEE (reference sequence). Germline trimming cut 1 base from V and 7 bases from J; bases unmatched to any gene: 9. CDR3 protein: CASSLSLAGRTNEQFF. The CDR3 DNA follows: TGTGCCAGCAGCTTGAGTCTAGCGGGGCGAACTAATGAGCAGTTCTTC. Full variable domain (missing parts from reference TRBV5-4 and TRBJ2-1): ETGVTQSPTHLIKTRGQQVTLRCSSQSGHNTVSWYQQALGQGPQFIFQYYREEENGRGNFPPRFSGLQFPNYSSELNVNALELDDSALYLCASSLSLAGRTNEQFFGPGTRLTVL.

The chain is built from TRBV6-5 and TRBJ2-5; D is possibly TRBD1 (8 bases). V lost 5 bases and J 0 bases, leaving 13 bases between the germline ends. The CDR3 is 15 amino acids. Germline values: CDR1 MNHEY, CDR2 SVGAGI. The CDR3 reads CASSLQGGYQETQYF. For the CDR3, the DNA is TGTGCCAGCAGTCTACAGGGGGGGTACCAAGAGACCCAGTACTTC.

The chain has TRBV6-6 and TRBJ2-6, with unresolved D. Germline CDR1 reads MNHNY; CDR2 reads SVGAGI (reference sequence). The V end lost 7 bases, the J end lost 0 bases, and 10 bases lay between the germline ends. This CDR3 contains 15 residues. CDR3 DNA sequence: TGTGCCAGCACCTTTATTTACTCTGGGGCCAACGTCCTGACTTTC. Its translation: CASTFIYSGANVLTF.

The CDR3 sequence: CASSLTGMGNTEAFF. Here the CDR3 DNA reads TGTGCCAGCAGCTTGACAGGGATGGGGAACACTGAAGCTTTCTTT. The chain is built from TRBV11-2 and TRBJ1-1, with 7 positions matching TRBD1. From germline, CDR1 is SGHAT and CDR2 FQNNGV. This CDR3 has 15 residues. Trimming at V came to 3 bases and at J to 1 base, leaving 5 bases not matched to a gene.

The V gene is TRBV7-2, the J gene TRBJ1-6, with D perhaps matching TRBD1 (5 bases). The CDR3 length is 15 residues. Germline CDR1 and CDR2: SGHTA and FQGNSA. V shed 1 base and J shed 10 bases, with 14 bases lying between them. In nucleotides, the CDR3 is TGTGCCAGCAGCTTAGTGGGGGTAGGGAACTCACCCCTCCACTTT. It translates to CASSLVGVGNSPLHF.

The CDR3 loop is CASSPGSPGYTF. CDR3 nucleotide sequence: TGTGCCAGTAGTCCAGGCTCTCCCGGCTACACCTTC. This sequence joins TRBV19 and TRBJ1-2; D ambiguous. CDR1 and CDR2 (germline): LNHDA, SQIVND (reference sequence). The CDR3 length is 12 residues. The V gene lost 5 bases and the J gene lost 8 bases, with 12 bases spanning the gap.

V usage is TRBV19 and J usage is TRBJ1-5; D unresolved. This CDR3 has 13 amino acids. The germline V and J ends were trimmed by 3 bases and 6 bases, with 9 bases remaining between them. Germline-derived CDR1 and CDR2 are LNHDA and SQIVND (reference sequence). CDR3 DNA sequence: TGTGCCAGTAGTATGGGGTTGGCTCAGCCCCAGCATTTT. This gives the protein CASSMGLAQPQHF.

J is TRBJ1-1 and V is TRBV19; unclear D gene. The CDR3 runs to 14 residues. Germline V lookup: CDR1 LNHDA, CDR2 SQIVND (reference sequence). V lost 6 bases and J lost 2, with 13 bases in between. CDR3 DNA sequence: TGTGCCAGTAGGACGGGTTCAACAAACACTGAAGCTTTCTTT. This gives the protein CASRTGSTNTEAFF. The complete variable domain, with remaining parts taken from reference TRBV19 and TRBJ1-1, reads DGGITQSPKYLFRKEGQNVTLSCEQNLNHDAMYWYRQDPGQGLRLIYYSQIVNDFQKGDIAEGYSVSREKKESFPLTVTSAQKNPTAFYLCASRTGSTNTEAFFGQGTRLTVV.

This chain uses TRBV6-5 with TRBJ2-1; maybe TRBD2 (6 bases). Trimming took off 7 bases at V and 7 bases at J, with 20 bases between the two ends. From germline, CDR1 is MNHEY and CDR2 SVGAGI. The CDR3 runs to 15 residues. The CDR3 DNA sequence: TGTGCCAGCATCGATGGAAGCGGAGGGAGGAATGAGCAGTTCTTC. Its protein product is CASIDGSGGRNEQFF.

The chain recombines TRBV14 with TRBJ2-7; D unresolved. Trimming cost V 3 bases and J 3 bases, with 6 bases left between them. CDR1 is SGHDN, CDR2 FVKESK, per germline. This CDR3 has 12 amino acids. This chain's CDR3 is CASSQVRYEQYF. CDR3 DNA sequence: TGTGCCAGCAGCCAGGTCCGCTACGAGCAGTACTTC.

This chain uses TRBV28 with TRBJ1-5; D remains unclear. V lost 5 bases, J lost 0 bases, and 11 bases lay in between. Germline CDR1 MDHEN, CDR2 SYDVKM. CDR3 size: 15 residues. The CDR3 here is CASSVGLYSNQPQHF. The DNA for the CDR3 is TGTGCCAGCAGTGTAGGCCTTTATAGCAATCAGCCCCAGCATTTT.

This rearrangement joins TRBV5-1 to TRBJ1-1; no reliable D call. The CDR3 is made up of 15 amino acids. Trimming took off 0 bases at V and 0 bases at J, with 9 bases between the two ends. Looked up from germline, CDR1 is SGHRS and CDR2 is YFSETQ. CDR3 bases: TGCGCCAGCAGCTTGGGACAACCCATGAACACTGAAGCTTTCTTT. It codes for CASSLGQPMNTEAFF. The full variable domain, rest sourced from reference TRBV5-1 and TRBJ1-1, is KAGVTQTPRYLIKTRGQQVTLSCSPISGHRSVSWYQQTPGQGLQFLFEYFSETQRNKGNFPGRFSGRQFSNSRSEMNVSTLELGDSALYLCASSLGQPMNTEAFFGQGTRLTVV.

The chain is built from TRBV5-1 and TRBJ2-5; D tentatively fits TRBD1 or TRBD2 (6 bases each). Deletions cut 2 bases from V and 4 bases from J, with 12 bases between. The germline V gene encodes CDR1 SGHRS and CDR2 YFSETQ. This CDR3 is 14 amino acids long. CDR3 sequence: CASSLGGRGETQYF. CDR3 bases: TGCGCCAGCAGCTTAGGGGGGCGGGGAGAGACCCAGTACTTC. The full variable domain, in which reference TRBV5-1 and TRBJ2-5 provide the parts outside the CDR3, is KAGVTQTPRYLIKTRGQQVTLSCSPISGHRSVSWYQQTPGQGLQFLFEYFSETQRNKGNFPGRFSGRQFSNSRSEMNVSTLELGDSALYLCASSLGGRGETQYFGPGTRLLVL.

The chain carries TRBV2 and TRBJ2-3; D remains ambiguous. This CDR3 contains 11 residues. Trimming pared 6 bases from V and 5 bases from J, leaving 6 bases between. The germline gives CDR1 SNHLY, CDR2 FYNNEI. In nucleotides, the CDR3 is TGTGCCAGCAGGATGATAGATACGCAGTATTTT. Protein sequence: CASRMIDTQYF.